The 6 T cell receptor beta chains given below trace back to one sample, sequenced in a study of lung T cells in sarcoidosis with Löfgren's syndrome. One entry per CDR3 protein results from TCRdb running MiXCR on the reads. The table includes 15,000 to 20,000 distinct CDR3 sequences, roughly 22% detected once. The specimen sequenced was CD4+ T cells from PBMCs. These receptors were taken from a human donor with sarcoidosis (Löfgren's syndrome or another form), or a control subject (not recorded which).

This clonotype was counted many times. The J gene is TRBJ1-1, the V gene TRBV19; D is undetermined. The ends were cut back, 10 bases at V and 1 base at J, with 10 bases in the middle. CDR1 is LNHDA and CDR2 is SQIVND in the germline V gene (reference sequence). The CDR3 sequence is 12 residues long. This CDR3 is CATRTPNTEAFF. The CDR3 DNA reads TGTGCCACCAGGACGCCGAACACTGAAGCTTTCTTT.

The chain has TRBV19 and TRBJ2-7, with D uncertain. The germline CDR1 and CDR2 sequences are LNHDA and SQIVND (reference sequence). The CDR3 runs to 13 residues. V shed 5 bases and J shed 0 bases, with 8 bases lying between them. CDR3 protein: CASSSGNSYEQYF. CDR3 bases: TGTGCCAGTAGTTCTGGGAACTCCTACGAGCAGTACTTC.

This clonotype appeared many times. V gene TRBV19 combines with J gene TRBJ2-7; D uncertain. This CDR3 is built from 14 residues. V shed 3 bases and J shed 0 bases, with 9 bases lying between them. Looked up from germline, CDR1 is LNHDA and CDR2 is SQIVND (reference sequence). The CDR3 sequence is CASSMQVRSYEQYF. The CDR3 bases are TGTGCCAGTAGTATGCAGGTTCGCTCCTACGAGCAGTACTTC.

The chain recombines TRBV6-1 with TRBJ2-5; 8 nucleotides match TRBD1. This CDR3 is built from 14 residues. Trimming cost V 8 bases and J 5 bases; bases outside gene matches: 10. CDR1 MNHNS and CDR2 SASEGT come from the germline V gene. Written as DNA, the CDR3 is TGTGCCAGCTCGAAACCCAGGGGGCTGGAGACCCAGTACTTC. It encodes CASSKPRGLETQYF.

The V gene is TRBV5-5, the J gene TRBJ2-6; D gene ambiguous. Germline CDR1 reads SGHKS; CDR2 reads YYEKEE (reference sequence). Trimming stripped 1 base from V and 8 bases from J, with 13 bases between. The CDR3 has 15 amino acids. CDR3 loop: CASSLQQMISNVLTF. CDR3 bases: TGTGCCAGCAGCTTGCAACAGATGATTTCCAACGTCCTGACTTTC.

This clonotype was found many times. The rearrangement joins TRBV7-3 to TRBJ2-1, with D tentatively TRBD2 (5 bases). Trimming pared 4 bases from V and 0 bases from J, leaving 13 bases between. CDR3 size: 16 residues. Germline CDR1 is SGHTA and CDR2 is FQGTGA. CDR3 region: CASSSRPTSSYNEQFF. The DNA of the CDR3 is TGTGCCAGCAGCTCTCGTCCCACTAGCTCCTACAATGAGCAGTTCTTC.